This T cell receptor (beta chain) was recovered during a study of Ad26.COV2.S vaccination and SARS-CoV-2 variants. Sequenced by immunoSEQ multiplex PCR; TCRdb stores in-frame clones only, minus some. The sample carries about 350,000 clones, 80% to 90% recorded once. The treatment here: around 19 received Ad26.COV2.S at low or high dose, single or two shots; about 5 received placebo; per-sample allocation not given. Vaccine and placebo recipients were sampled on day 63 after the first injection. Germline assignment: CDR1 MNHEY and CDR2 SVGAGI. This CDR3 has 13 amino acids. V was cut by 6 bases and J by 5 bases, with 13 bases left in between.

This specimen consisted of peripheral blood, obtained in a trial of Ad26.COV2.S vaccine versus placebo. This chain uses TRBV6-5 with TRBJ1-2, with a tentative D call TRBD1 (5 bases). This TCR was sampled from a person aged 18-65 years who received the Ad26.COV2.S COVID-19 vaccine or a placebo. CDR3 in DNA: TGTGCCAGCAGCCAGACAGTGTGGTATGGCTACACCTTC. Protein product: CASSQTVWYGYTF.